This T cell receptor beta chain is drawn from a study of control samples from healthy donors and cancer patients. The CDR3 totals 16 residues. Germline CDR1 reads SGHNT; CDR2 reads YYREEE (reference sequence). Trimming removed 5 bases from V and 5 bases from J; junction bases left unmatched: 12. Profiling relied on immunoSEQ multiplex PCR, and the TCRdb table lists in-frame clones only, not all of them. The sample holds 150,000 to 200,000 clones, around 88% seen once. This clone was counted a few times. The TCR was taken from a woman aged 25 to 39 in good health. V and J are TRBV5-4 and TRBJ2-5; 10 bases line up with TRBD1. The sequencing sample was made of blood. CDR3 region: CASRSETGQGWETQYF. The DNA for the CDR3 is TGTGCCAGCAGAAGCGAAACGGGACAGGGGTGGGAGACCCAGTACTTC.